The clone carrying this T cell receptor (beta chain) occurred a few times. The antigen remains unidentified. This may arise from a read error, as a much more abundant clone is one base away. As to time point: newly diagnosed GD, antithyroid drugs for less than 3 months. Isolated PBMC RNA provided the starting material for the TCR library. This CDR3 contains 16 residues. CDR1 and CDR2 from the germline V gene are GTSNPN and SVGIG (reference sequence). Trimming pared 2 bases from V and 0 bases from J, leaving 14 bases between. The data are from a study of regulatory T cells in long-lasting Graves disease. The wider study: Prior antithyroid drug treatment in newly diagnosed Graves' patients lasted under 3 months. Study conclusions and caveats: Favored usage of TRBV28, TRBJ1-2 and TRBJ2-5 was recorded in persistent disease. Persistent Graves' patients had lower TCR diversity than newly diagnosed ones.

According to the study, TCR beta libraries were built with iRepertoire HTBI primers and CDR3-region Arm-PCR. Each CDR3 protein is one row after TCRdb ran MiXCR on the multiplex PCR reads. The sample includes about 440,000 distinct CDR3 sequences, more than 12% seen only once; the top ten take roughly a sixth. The same specimen was also included in a second study, on T cells in Graves' hyperthyroidism and ophthalmopathy. As that report states: The HTBI set primed first-round TCR CDR3 RT-PCR.

V and J are TRBV30 and TRBJ1-5; D not resolved. This sequence was found in a young woman with Graves disease. This specimen consisted of peripheral blood mononuclear cells (PBMCs), obtained at new diagnosis, from a patient treated with antithyroid drugs. Written as DNA, the CDR3 is TGTGCCTGGAGTTCGGCAGTCTCATATAGCAATCAGCCCCAGCATTTT. As protein: CAWSSAVSYSNQPQHF.